These 11 T cell receptor beta chains share one sample of origin, sequenced in a study of blood T cell repertoires in COVID-19. Data came from immunoSEQ multiplex PCR; TCRdb stores just in-frame clones and leaves some out. The sample includes around 200,000 clones, approximately 80% of them seen just once. The specimen was peripheral blood. Receptors were obtained from a human donor in a cohort sampled during active COVID-19.

The chain has TRBV19 and TRBJ2-7; 7 bases line up with TRBD1. This CDR3 has 16 residues. Losses at the gene ends were 5 bases for V and 3 bases for J; bases not matched to a gene: 13. Per germline, CDR1 LNHDA and CDR2 SQIVND (reference sequence). CDR3 bases: TGTGCCAGTAGTGTGATTGGCCGGGACAGAAACTACGAGCAGTACTTC. It yields the protein CASSVIGRDRNYEQYF.

CDR3 in DNA: TGTGCCAGCAGTGAACTGGGCTCTGAAGCTTTCTTT. Translation gives CASSELGSEAFF. The V call is TRBV2, the J call TRBJ1-1; D gene ambiguous. V shed 2 bases and J shed 6 bases, with 7 bases lying between them. Germline V gene lookup returns CDR1 SNHLY and CDR2 FYNNEI. The CDR3 consists of 12 residues. The full variable domain, with the rest looked up from reference TRBV2 and TRBJ1-1, is EPEVTQTPSHQVTQMGQEVILRCVPISNHLYFYWYRQILGQKVEFLVSFYNNEISEKSEIFDDQFSVERPDGSNFTLKIRSTKLEDSAMYFCASSELGSEAFFGQGTRLTVV.

V and J are TRBV4-1 and TRBJ1-6; a possible D gene is TRBD1 (5 bases). This CDR3 comprises 17 residues. V dropped 3 bases and J dropped 10 bases, with 22 bases sitting between them. Per the germline V gene, CDR1 is MGHRA and CDR2 is YSYEKL. CDR3 bases: TGCGCCAGCAGCCACTATTGGGACTTCCAAAAAGGGTCACCCCTCCACTTT. Translating it yields CASSHYWDFQKGSPLHF.

The chain employs TRBV5-5 and TRBJ2-5, with 7 bases aligning to TRBD2. The V and J ends lost 1 base and 4 bases, in that order; junction bases with no gene match: 10. CDR3 size: 16 residues. In germline, CDR1 is SGHKS, CDR2 YYEKEE (reference sequence). The CDR3 nucleotides read TGTGCCAGCAGCTTGCGCTGGACTAGTAGCCTAGAGACCCAGTACTTC. The encoded protein is CASSLRWTSSLETQYF.

The V call is TRBV2, the J call TRBJ2-7, with D tentatively TRBD1 (6 bases). Germline V CDR1 and CDR2: SNHLY, FYNNEI. The CDR3 totals 13 residues. V was cut by 4 bases and J by 2 bases, with 9 bases left in between. CDR3 DNA sequence: TGTGCCAGCAGTGGGGACAACACCTACGAGCAGTACTTC. Protein sequence: CASSGDNTYEQYF.

This sequence joins TRBV9 and TRBJ2-3; 11 bases are a match to TRBD1. This CDR3 is built from 15 residues. Germline CDR1 reads SGDLS; CDR2 reads YYNGEE. J lost 7 bases, V lost 4 bases, and 8 bases had no gene match. The CDR3 bases are TGTGCCAGCAGCATCCGGGACAGGGGGTCCAATACGCAGTATTTT. It codes for CASSIRDRGSNTQYF.

This clone was observed at least ten times. The V call is TRBV29-1, the J call TRBJ1-2; 10 bases align to TRBD1. Germline values: CDR1 SQVTM, CDR2 ANQGSEA. CDR3 size: 14 residues. The trim removed 4 bases at V and 4 bases at J, leaving 6 bases unmatched. The CDR3 spells CSVAPGQGIYGYTF. The CDR3 DNA follows: TGCAGCGTTGCTCCGGGACAGGGGATCTATGGCTACACCTTC.

The gene calls are TRBV30 and TRBJ1-1, with D possibly being TRBD1 (6 bases). This CDR3 has 13 amino acids. Trimming removed 3 bases from V and 3 bases from J, with 11 bases in between. Germline CDR1 is GTSNPN and CDR2 is SVGIG (reference sequence). CDR3 amino acids: CAWRSQGYTEAFF. The CDR3 coding sequence is TGTGCCTGGAGAAGTCAGGGGTACACTGAAGCTTTCTTT.

The chain is built from TRBV6-5 and TRBJ2-5; 11 bases fit TRBD2. The CDR3 totals 16 residues. Germline V CDR1 and CDR2: MNHEY, SVGAGI. V shed 0 bases and J 5 bases; nucleotides not matched to a gene: 5. CDR3 bases: TGTGCCAGCAGTTACTCAACTAGCGGGGGCGGGGAGACCCAGTACTTC. As protein: CASSYSTSGGGETQYF.

The chain has TRBV5-4 and TRBJ2-1; D remains ambiguous. The CDR3 has 15 residues. Germline CDR1 is SGHNT and CDR2 is YYREEE (reference sequence). The V end was cut by 5 bases, the J end by 2 bases, with 14 bases between. CDR3 residues: CASRAFITTYNEQFF. The CDR3 bases are TGTGCCAGCAGAGCATTCATTACCACCTACAATGAGCAGTTCTTC.

This clone appeared a few times. The chain carries TRBV25-1 and TRBJ1-2; D unresolved. This CDR3 has 11 residues. Germline V gene lookup returns CDR1 MGHDK and CDR2 SYGVNS. V lost 2 bases, J lost 8 bases, and 6 bases lay in between. The DNA for the CDR3 is TGTGCCAGCAGTGAAAACGGGGGCTACACCTTC. Amino acid sequence: CASSENGGYTF.